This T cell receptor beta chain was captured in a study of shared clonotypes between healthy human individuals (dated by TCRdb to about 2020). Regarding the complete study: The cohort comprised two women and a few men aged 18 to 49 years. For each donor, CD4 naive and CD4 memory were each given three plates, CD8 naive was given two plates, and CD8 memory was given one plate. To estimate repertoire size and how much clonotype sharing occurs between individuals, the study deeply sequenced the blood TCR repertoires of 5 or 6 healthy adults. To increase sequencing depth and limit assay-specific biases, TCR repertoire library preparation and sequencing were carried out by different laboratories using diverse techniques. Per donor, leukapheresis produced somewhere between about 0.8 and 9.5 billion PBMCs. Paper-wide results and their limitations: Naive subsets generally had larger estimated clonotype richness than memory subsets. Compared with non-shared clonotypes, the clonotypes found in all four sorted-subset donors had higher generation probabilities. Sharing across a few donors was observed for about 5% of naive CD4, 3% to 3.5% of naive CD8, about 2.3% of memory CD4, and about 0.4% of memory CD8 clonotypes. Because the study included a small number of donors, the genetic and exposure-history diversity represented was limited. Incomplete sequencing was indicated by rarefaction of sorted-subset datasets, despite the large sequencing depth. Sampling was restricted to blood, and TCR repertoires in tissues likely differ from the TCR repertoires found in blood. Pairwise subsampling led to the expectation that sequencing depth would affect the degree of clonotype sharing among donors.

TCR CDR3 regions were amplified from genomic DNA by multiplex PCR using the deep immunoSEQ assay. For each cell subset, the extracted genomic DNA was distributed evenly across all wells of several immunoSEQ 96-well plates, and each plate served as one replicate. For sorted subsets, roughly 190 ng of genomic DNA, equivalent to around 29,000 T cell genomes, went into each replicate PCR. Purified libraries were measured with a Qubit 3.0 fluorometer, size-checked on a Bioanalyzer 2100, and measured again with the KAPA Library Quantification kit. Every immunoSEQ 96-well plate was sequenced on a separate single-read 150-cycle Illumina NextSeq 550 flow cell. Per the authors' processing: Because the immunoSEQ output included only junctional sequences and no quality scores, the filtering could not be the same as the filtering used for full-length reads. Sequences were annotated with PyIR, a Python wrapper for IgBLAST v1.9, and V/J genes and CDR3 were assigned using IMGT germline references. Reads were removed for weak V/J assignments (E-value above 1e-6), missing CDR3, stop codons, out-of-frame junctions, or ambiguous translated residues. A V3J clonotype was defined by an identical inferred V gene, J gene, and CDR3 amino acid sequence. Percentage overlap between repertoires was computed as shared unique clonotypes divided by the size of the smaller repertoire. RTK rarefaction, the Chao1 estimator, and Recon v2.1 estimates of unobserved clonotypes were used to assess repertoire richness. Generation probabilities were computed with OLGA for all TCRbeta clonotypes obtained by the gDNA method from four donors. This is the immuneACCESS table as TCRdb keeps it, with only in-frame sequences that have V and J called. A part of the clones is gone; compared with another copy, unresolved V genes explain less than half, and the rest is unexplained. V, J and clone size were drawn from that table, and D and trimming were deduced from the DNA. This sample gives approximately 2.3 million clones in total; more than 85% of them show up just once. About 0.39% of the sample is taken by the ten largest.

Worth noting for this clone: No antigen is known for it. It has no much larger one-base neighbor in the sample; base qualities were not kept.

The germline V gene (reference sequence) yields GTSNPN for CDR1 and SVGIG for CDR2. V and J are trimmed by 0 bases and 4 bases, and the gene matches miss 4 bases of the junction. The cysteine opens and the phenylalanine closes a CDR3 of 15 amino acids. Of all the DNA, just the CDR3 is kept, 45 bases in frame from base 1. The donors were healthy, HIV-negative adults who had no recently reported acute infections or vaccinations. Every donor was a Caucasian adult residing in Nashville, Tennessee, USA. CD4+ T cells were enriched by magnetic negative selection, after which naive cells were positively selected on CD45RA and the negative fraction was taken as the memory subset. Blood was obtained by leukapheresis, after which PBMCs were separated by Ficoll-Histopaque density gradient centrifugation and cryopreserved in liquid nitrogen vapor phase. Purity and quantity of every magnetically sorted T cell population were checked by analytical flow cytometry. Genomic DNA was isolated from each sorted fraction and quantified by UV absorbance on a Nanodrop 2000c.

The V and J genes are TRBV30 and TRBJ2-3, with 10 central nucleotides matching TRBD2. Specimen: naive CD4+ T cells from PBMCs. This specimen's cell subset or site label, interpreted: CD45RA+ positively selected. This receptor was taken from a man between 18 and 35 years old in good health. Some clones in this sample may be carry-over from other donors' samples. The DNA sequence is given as TGTGCCTGGAGTGTACTAGCGGGAAAGGCAGATACGCAGTATTTT. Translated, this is CAWSVLAGKADTQYF.